This is a list of T cell receptor beta chains from one sample in a study of CD8 T cells in Susac syndrome. MiXCR, applied by TCRdb to the immunoSEQ multiplex PCR reads, yields one record per CDR3 protein. This sample has some 180,000 distinct CDR3 sequences; roughly 91% occur once, and the top ten carry approximately 0.086%. Sequencing used CD4+ T cells from PBMCs. The receptor set was obtained from a human donor with Susac syndrome. Both conserved end residues are part of each CDR3. D genes are given only for firm matches. Clone size is stated in some rows and not others, as once, few, many or a class when expanded.

V	J	length	size	D	DNA	CDR3
TRBV28	TRBJ2-5	16	-	-	TGTGCCAGCACCCCCCGCGGCAGGAGGAGGCAAGAGACCCAGTACTTC	CASTPRGRRRQETQYF
TRBV12-3/TRBV12-4	TRBJ2-1	15	-	TRBD1	TGTGCCAGCAGTTTAGGACAGGGAAGCAACAATGAGCAGTTCTTC	CASSLGQGSNNEQFF
TRBV19	TRBJ1-5	13	-	-	TGTGCCAGTAGTATACCAGGGGAAATAGCCCAGCATTTT	CASSIPGEIAQHF
TRBV12-3/TRBV12-4	TRBJ2-7	14	-	TRBD1	TGTGCCAGCAGTTTTAGACAGGGGGCGGGCGAGCAGTACTTC	CASSFRQGAGEQYF
TRBV30	TRBJ2-5	13	-	TRBD2	TGTGCCTGGAGAGCTAGCGGGGGGGGGACCCAGTACTTC	CAWRASGGGTQYF
TRBV4-1	TRBJ2-6	17	-	TRBD1	TGCGCCAGCAGTTGGGACAGGGAGTCCTCTGGGGCCAACGTCCTGACTTTC	CASSWDRESSGANVLTF
TRBV20-1	TRBJ2-3	14	-	-	TGCAGTGCTACCTCGGACCGAGGAACAGATACGCAGTATTTT	CSATSDRGTDTQYF
TRBV7-9	TRBJ1-5	14	once	TRBD1	TGTGCCAGCAGCTTCGCAGGGGGAATTCAGCCCCAGCATTTT	CASSFAGGIQPQHF
TRBV3-1	TRBJ1-2	15	-	-	TGTGCCAGCAGCTTCCGGGCAGGGGAGTATCATGGCTACACCTTC	CASSFRAGEYHGYTF
TRBV28	TRBJ2-1	15	-	-	TGTGCCAGCAGTTCGGTGGAGAGCTCCTACAATGAGCAGTTCTTC	CASSSVESSYNEQFF
TRBV5-1	TRBJ2-6	14	-	-	TGCGCCAGCAGCCCGTACTCTGGGGCCAACGTCCTGACTTTC	CASSPYSGANVLTF
TRBV6-1	TRBJ1-4	16	-	TRBD1	TGTGCCAGCAGTGAAGGAAGGGGGCGCGGGAGGTGGAAACTGTTTTTT	CASSEGRGRGRWKLFF
TRBV7-9	TRBJ1-1	14	-	-	TGTGCCAGCAGTCGATCCGGGGCCGGCACTGAAGCTTTCTTT	CASSRSGAGTEAFF
TRBV30	TRBJ1-6	15	once	TRBD1	TGTGCCTGGAAATTGGGCGGGACAGGGGTTTCACCCCTCCACTTT	CAWKLGGTGVSPLHF
TRBV7-3	TRBJ2-3	14	-	TRBD2	TGTGCCAGCAGCCTTACCACTAGCGGGGTTTCGCAGTATTTT	CASSLTTSGVSQYF
TRBV7-6	TRBJ2-5	12	-	-	TGTGCCAGCAGCTTACAGGGCGTGACCCAGTACTTC	CASSLQGVTQYF
TRBV15	TRBJ2-2	14	-	TRBD1	TGTGCCACCAGCAGTACAGGGGCCACCGGGGAGCTGTTTTTT	CATSSTGATGELFF
TRBV18	TRBJ1-1	12	-	-	TGTGCCAGCTCATCCACCGACAGGGAAGCTTTCTTT	CASSSTDREAFF
TRBV20-1	TRBJ1-4	13	-	-	TGCAGTGCTAGGTGGGGAACTAATGAAAAACTGTTTTTT	CSARWGTNEKLFF
TRBV20-1	TRBJ1-3	14	-	-	TGCAGTGCTACCCAGGCCGGGGCTGGAAACACCATATATTTT	CSATQAGAGNTIYF
TRBV7-9	TRBJ2-3	16	-	-	TGTGCCAGCAGCCAAAGACAGTCTTGGAGCACAGATACGCAGTATTTT	CASSQRQSWSTDTQYF
TRBV29-1	TRBJ2-1	15	-	-	TGCAGCGTTGAAGGTAGCGAGAGAAACTACAATGAGCAGTTCTTC	CSVEGSERNYNEQFF
TRBV11-2	TRBJ2-1	15	once	-	TGTGCCAGCAGCTTCTACCAGAATTCCTACAATGAGCAGTTCTTC	CASSFYQNSYNEQFF
TRBV6-1	TRBJ2-3	14	few	TRBD1	TGTGCCAGCAAGCGCGGGACAGGGGTAGATACGCAGTATTTT	CASKRGTGVDTQYF
TRBV20-1	TRBJ2-3	14	-	TRBD2	TGCAGTGCTAAGGATGGGACTAGCGGGGATACGCAGTATTTT	CSAKDGTSGDTQYF
TRBV5-4	TRBJ2-7	14	once	TRBD1	TGTGCCAGCAGCTTGGTGGGACAGGGCTACGAGCAGTACTTC	CASSLVGQGYEQYF
TRBV6-5	TRBJ2-7	15	-	TRBD2	TGTGCCAGCAGTTACCTGGCGGGGGGGAACTACGAGCAGTACTTC	CASSYLAGGNYEQYF
TRBV6-5	TRBJ1-1	19	-	-	TGTGCCAGCAGTTACCCGACGCTACTCCTTCGTAGGACGGACACTGAAGCTTTCTTT	CASSYPTLLLRRTDTEAFF
TRBV20-1	TRBJ2-1	12	-	-	TGCAGTGCCCTCCTAAACTCGGATGAGCAGTTCTTC	CSALLNSDEQFF
TRBV5-1	TRBJ1-2	14	-	-	TGCGCCAGCAGCTTGGGACCTCTAAACTATGGCTACACCTTC	CASSLGPLNYGYTF
TRBV19	TRBJ2-3	15	-	TRBD1	TGTGCCAGTAGTACCGGACAGGGAGGCACAGATACGCAGTATTTT	CASSTGQGGTDTQYF
TRBV5-5	TRBJ2-2	12	-	-	TGTGCCAGCAGCCGACAGACCGGGGAGCTGTTTTTT	CASSRQTGELFF
TRBV10-3	TRBJ2-3	14	-	TRBD2	TGTGCCATCAGTGAGACTAGCGGAACAGATACGCAGTATTTT	CAISETSGTDTQYF
TRBV20-1	TRBJ2-1	16	-	TRBD1	TGCAGTGCTAGAGCTCAGGGACAGAGCTCCTACAATGAGCAGTTCTTC	CSARAQGQSSYNEQFF
TRBV4-1	TRBJ1-6	14	-	-	TGCGCCAGCAGCCACTTAAGGACAGATTCACCCCTCCACTTT	CASSHLRTDSPLHF
TRBV19	TRBJ2-7	12	-	-	TGTGCCAGTAGTCGTCAGGACTACGAGCAGTACTTC	CASSRQDYEQYF
TRBV6-1	TRBJ2-7	13	-	-	TGTGCCAGCCCTTCAGGGAGCCCCTACGAGCAGTACTTC	CASPSGSPYEQYF
TRBV20-1	TRBJ2-7	13	-	TRBD1	TGCAGTGCCCCCGGGACAGGGGGCGTCGAGCAGTACTTC	CSAPGTGGVEQYF
TRBV19	TRBJ1-1	13	-	TRBD1	TGTGCCAGTAGTCCGTCGCAGGGGGCGAGAGCTTTCTTT	CASSPSQGARAFF
TRBV6-1	TRBJ2-7	16	-	TRBD1	TGTGCCAGCAGTGCCCCCCGACAGGGCTTCTCCTACGAGCAGTACTTC	CASSAPRQGFSYEQYF
TRBV20-1	TRBJ2-7	12	-	TRBD1	TGCAGTCTCGGACAGGGTAAGGACGAGCAGTACTTC	CSLGQGKDEQYF
TRBV30	TRBJ2-7	13	-	TRBD1	TGTGCCTGGAGTCAACAGGGGGCCGACGAGCAGTACTTC	CAWSQQGADEQYF
TRBV6-5	TRBJ2-2	12	-	-	TGTGCCAGCAGGACAGGTTTCGGGGAGCTGTTTTTT	CASRTGFGELFF
TRBV2	TRBJ1-2	13	-	-	TGTGCCAGCAGTGAAGGACAGTTTCGAGGCTACACCTTC	CASSEGQFRGYTF
TRBV7-9	TRBJ1-4	12	-	-	TGTGCCAGCAGGACAGTCGGGGAAAAACTGTTTTTT	CASRTVGEKLFF
TRBV7-2	TRBJ1-1	14	-	-	TGTGCCAGCAGCCCAGTCTACGGAGTCACTGAAGCTTTCTTT	CASSPVYGVTEAFF
TRBV4-2	TRBJ2-1	14	once	TRBD2	TGTGCCAGCAGCGAGGGACTAGCGGGGAATGAGCAGTTCTTC	CASSEGLAGNEQFF